Listed here are 17 T cell receptor beta chains from one sample, sequenced in a study of blood T cell repertoires in COVID-19. Produced via immunoSEQ multiplex PCR; TCRdb's table is partial and in-frame only. The sample includes about 140,000 clones, 84% of them seen just once. The sequenced material came from peripheral blood. Source of these receptors: a young man with COVID-19, enrolled during active disease.

V and J are TRBV5-1 and TRBJ2-2; 8 bases are a match to TRBD1. CDR1 and CDR2 (germline): SGHRS, YFSETQ. The CDR3 loop spans 14 amino acids. Losses at the gene ends were 4 bases for V and 5 bases for J; bases not matched to a gene: 4. This CDR3 reads CASSQRQGTGELFF. DNA of the CDR3: TGCGCCAGCAGCCAACGACAGGGGACCGGGGAGCTGTTTTTT.

Notes on this clone: Sequence at one end of the junction differs from germline and may be a read error. The rearrangement uses TRBV7-7 and TRBJ2-1, with 9 bases matching TRBD2. The germline V gene encodes CDR1 SSHAT and CDR2 FNYEAQ (reference sequence). There are 15 residues in the CDR3. CDR3 amino acids: CASSLASGIDNEQFF. The CDR3 DNA reads as TGTGCTAGCAGCTTAGCTAGCGGGATCGACAATGAGCAGTTCTTC.

This chain connects TRBV7-2 to TRBJ2-3; 13 bases match TRBD2. Germline V gene sequence: CDR1 SGHTA, CDR2 FQGNSA. The J segment lost 5 bases and the V segment lost 4 bases, leaving 9 bases of the junction unmatched. The CDR3 is 17 amino acids. This chain's CDR3 is CASSSAGLAGLGDTQYF. CDR3 nucleotide sequence: TGTGCCAGCAGCTCCGCGGGACTAGCGGGATTAGGAGATACGCAGTATTTT.

The CDR3 sequence is CASSSQGYTEAFF. As DNA, the CDR3 is TGTGCCAGCAGCTCCCAGGGGTACACTGAAGCTTTCTTT. The rearrangement joins TRBV7-9 to TRBJ1-1; a possible D gene is TRBD1 (6 bases). V was pared by 4 bases and J by 3 bases, with 9 bases between. The CDR3 covers 13 residues. Germline CDR1 and CDR2: SEHNR and FQNEAQ (reference sequence).

V usage is TRBV10-3 and J usage is TRBJ2-1, with 7 nucleotides matching TRBD2. With V trimmed by 11 bases and J by 5 bases, 9 bases remained unmatched. Germline V gene data show CDR1 as ENHRY and CDR2 as SYGVKD. The CDR3 runs to 13 residues. This CDR3 reads CAAGGTIDNEQFF. Here the CDR3 DNA reads TGTGCCGCCGGGGGGACTATCGACAATGAGCAGTTCTTC.

This chain uses TRBV13 with TRBJ1-2; a weak D match, TRBD1 (6 bases). The CDR3 covers 14 residues. Trimming left V 3 bases short and J 4 bases short, with 12 bases between. Germline assignment: CDR1 PRHDT and CDR2 FYEKMQ (reference sequence). CDR3 coding DNA: TGTGCCAGCAGCTTGACACAGGGTGCCTATGGCTACACCTTC. It is translated as CASSLTQGAYGYTF.

The rearrangement uses TRBV6-5 and TRBJ2-6; tentative D call: TRBD1 (5 bases). CDR1 is MNHEY and CDR2 is SVGAGI in the germline V gene. This CDR3 region has 14 residues. V was trimmed by 8 bases and J by 0 bases, leaving 8 bases between them. The CDR3 spells CASLDSSGANVLTF. Written as DNA, the CDR3 is TGTGCCAGCCTAGACAGCTCTGGGGCCAACGTCCTGACTTTC.

V and J are TRBV28 and TRBJ2-7; D remains ambiguous. Trimming pared 6 bases from V and 2 bases from J, leaving 14 bases between. From germline, CDR1 is MDHEN and CDR2 SYDVKM. The CDR3 is 14 amino acids. The CDR3 spells CASRVAGLTYEQYF. In nucleotides, the CDR3 is TGTGCCAGCAGGGTAGCTGGCTTAACCTACGAGCAGTACTTC.

This clone occurred once. J is TRBJ2-1 and V is TRBV5-6, with TRBD2 as a possible D gene (6 bases). This CDR3 spans 15 amino acids. From germline, CDR1 is SGHDT and CDR2 YYEEEE. Trimming shortened V by 2 bases and J by 4 bases, and 13 bases separated the two germline ends. For the CDR3, the DNA is TGTGCCAGCAGCTTCCAGGGAGGCAGTTACAATGAGCAGTTCTTC. Protein: CASSFQGGSYNEQFF.

V is TRBV5-4 and J is TRBJ1-2; 7 bases match TRBD1. With 0 bases clipped from V and 0 bases from J, the junction kept 2 bases outside the gene matches. Germline lookup yields CDR1 SGHNT and CDR2 YYREEE (reference sequence). The CDR3 loop spans 15 amino acids. The CDR3 DNA reads TGTGCCAGCAGCTTGGGAGGGGGCCCTAACTATGGCTACACCTTC. Translation gives CASSLGGGPNYGYTF.

The chain has TRBV28 and TRBJ1-3, with D uncertain. With 10 bases removed from V and 0 bases from J, the gap between germline ends came to 13 bases. CDR1 is MDHEN and CDR2 is SYDVKM in the germline V gene. The CDR3 is 14 amino acids. CDR3 sequence: CATFEKSSGNTIYF. The DNA for the CDR3 is TGTGCCACATTTGAGAAGAGCTCTGGAAACACCATATATTTT.

The V call is TRBV6-5, the J call TRBJ1-4; no definite D call. Germline CDR1 is MNHEY and CDR2 is SVGAGI. The CDR3 has 11 residues. V lost 6 bases and J 7 bases, leaving 6 bases between the germline ends. The CDR3 region has the DNA TGTGCCAGCAGAATTATTGAAAAACTGTTTTTT. Its protein product is CASRIIEKLFF.

CDR3 sequence: CATSRTRDFRSGTEAFF. CDR3 nucleotides: TGTGCCACCAGCAGAACCCGGGACTTTCGATCAGGGACTGAAGCTTTCTTT. The genes are TRBV15 and TRBJ1-1, with D perhaps matching TRBD1 (5 bases). Trimming cost V 2 bases and J 5 bases, with 21 bases left between them. There are 17 residues in the CDR3. The germline gives CDR1 LNHNV, CDR2 YYDKDF (reference sequence).

The chain employs TRBV3-1 (or the pseudogene TRBV3-2) and TRBJ1-3, with a tentative D call TRBD1 (6 bases). Germline loops: CDR1 LGHDT, CDR2 YNNKEL (reference sequence). The V end was cut by 2 bases, the J end by 4 bases, with 24 bases between. This CDR3 comprises 19 residues. CDR3 DNA: TGTGCCAGCAGCCAACCACGGGGGGGTATCAGGGGATCCGGAAACACCATATATTTT. It encodes CASSQPRGGIRGSGNTIYF.

This clone has only a few counts. The rearrangement links TRBV19 to TRBJ2-3; maybe TRBD2 (6 bases). The CDR3 spans 16 residues. Trimming removed 1 base at V and 6 bases at J, with 17 bases between. From germline, CDR1 is LNHDA and CDR2 SQIVND (reference sequence). The CDR3 nucleotides read TGTGCCAGTAGTATAGGACCCCGGGGAGGTTCGGATACGCAGTATTTT. Translating it yields CASSIGPRGGSDTQYF.

The V and J genes are TRBV18 and TRBJ1-3; possibly TRBD1 for D (5 bases). The ends were cut back, 0 bases at V and 3 bases at J, with 12 bases in the middle. CDR3 length: 16 residues. The V gene's germline CDR1 is KGHSH and CDR2 LQKENI. The CDR3 is CASSPPGRAGGNTIYF. In DNA, the CDR3 is TGTGCCAGCTCACCACCGGGCAGGGCTGGTGGAAACACCATATATTTT.

V is TRBV19 and J is TRBJ1-2; TRBD1 matches at 9 bases. V was pared by 5 bases and J by 6 bases, with 4 bases of the junction left unmatched. The germline gives CDR1 LNHDA, CDR2 SQIVND (reference sequence). The length of the CDR3 is 13 residues. CDR3 protein: CASSAYRGHGYTF. CDR3 sequence (DNA): TGTGCCAGTAGTGCCTACAGGGGGCATGGCTACACCTTC.